Given below is one T cell receptor beta chain in context. From germline, CDR1 is MDHEN and CDR2 SYDVKM. The CDR3 loop spans 16 amino acids. V shed 2 bases and J shed 0 bases, with 13 bases lying between them. The source of the sample is a study of cytomegalovirus exposure and HLA in healthy donors. Primers: 60 Vbeta forward and 13 Jbeta reverse. Here immunoSEQ multiplex PCR was the method, and the copy in TCRdb shows in-frame clones only, minus some. This sample carries 170,000 or so clones, approximately 82% of them seen once, and the ten largest clones take about 2.2%. Sequenced: PBMCs. J is TRBJ1-2 and V is TRBV28; D is perhaps TRBD1 (5 bases). The TCR sequence derives from a woman in her 30s in good health and CMV-seronegative. CDR3 sequence reads: CASSLGAPAANYGYTF. Written as DNA, the CDR3 is TGTGCCAGCAGTTTAGGGGCCCCAGCAGCTAACTATGGCTACACCTTC.